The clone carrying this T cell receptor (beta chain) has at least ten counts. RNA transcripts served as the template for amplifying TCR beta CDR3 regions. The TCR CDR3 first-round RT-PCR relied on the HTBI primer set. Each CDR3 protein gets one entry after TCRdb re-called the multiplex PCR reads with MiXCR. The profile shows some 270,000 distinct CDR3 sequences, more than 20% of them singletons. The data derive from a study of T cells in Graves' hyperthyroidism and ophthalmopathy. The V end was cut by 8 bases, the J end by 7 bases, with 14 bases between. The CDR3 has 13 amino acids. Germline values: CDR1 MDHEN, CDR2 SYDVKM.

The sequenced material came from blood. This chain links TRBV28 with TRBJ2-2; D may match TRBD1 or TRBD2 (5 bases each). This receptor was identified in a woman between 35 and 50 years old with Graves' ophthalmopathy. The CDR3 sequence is CASRGLGGGELFF. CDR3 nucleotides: TGTGCCAGCCGGGGCCTCGGAGGCGGGGAGCTGTTTTTT.